Following are 30 T cell receptor beta chains from one sample sequenced in a study of OX40 agonist ivuxolimab in advanced cancers. The protocol was immunoSEQ multiplex PCR, while the TCRdb copy is restricted to in-frame clones and leaves out a portion. The table records fewer than 20,000 clones, 84% of them present only once. The input for sequencing was CD4+ or CD8+ T cells sorted from blood, taken in a trial of the OX40 agonist ivuxolimab. These receptors were taken from an adult with an advanced solid tumor such as melanoma, head and neck, liver or kidney cancer.

The chain has TRBV6-1 and TRBJ2-7, with 8 nucleotides matching TRBD1. V shed 1 base, J shed 2 bases, and the junction held 4 bases outside the gene matches. CDR3 length: 15 residues. CDR1 is MNHNS and CDR2 is SASEGT in the germline V gene. This chain's CDR3 is CASSEGPGGTYEQYF. The CDR3 DNA sequence: TGTGCCAGCAGTGAAGGCCCAGGGGGCACCTACGAGCAGTACTTC.

The genes are TRBV9 and TRBJ2-1; TRBD1 matches at 8 bases. V gave up 3 bases and J gave up 5 bases; unmatched junction bases: 4. The germline V gene has CDR1 SGDLS and CDR2 YYNGEE. CDR3 length: 14 amino acids. The CDR3 sequence is CASSAPDRDNEQFF. Written as DNA, the CDR3 is TGTGCCAGCAGCGCCCCGGACAGGGACAATGAGCAGTTCTTC.

This chain joins TRBV4-1 and TRBJ2-7, with TRBD1 as a possible D gene (5 bases). Germline V CDR1 and CDR2: MGHRA, YSYEKL. V was clipped by 0 bases and J by 3 bases, with 15 bases between them. The CDR3 is 16 amino acids. The CDR3 sequence is CASSQDQEQAYYEQYF. The CDR3 nucleotides read TGCGCCAGCAGCCAAGATCAGGAACAGGCCTACTACGAGCAGTACTTC.

The chain uses TRBV9 and TRBJ1-1, with no clear D. V was pared by 0 bases and J by 4 bases, with 7 bases between. CDR3 length: 13 residues. CDR1 and CDR2 from the germline V gene are SGDLS and YYNGEE. CDR3 loop: CASSVGVSTEAFF. CDR3 sequence (DNA): TGTGCCAGCAGCGTAGGGGTTTCCACTGAAGCTTTCTTT.

The genes are TRBV7-9 and TRBJ2-5; weak D call: TRBD1 (5 bases). Germline CDR1 is SEHNR and CDR2 is FQNEAQ (reference sequence). The CDR3 is 13 residues long. Trimming shortened V by 5 bases and J by 2 bases, and 9 bases separated the two germline ends. The CDR3 sequence: CASSPWTQETQYF. The CDR3 DNA reads as TGTGCCAGCAGCCCGTGGACACAAGAGACCCAGTACTTC.

The rearrangement joins TRBV27 to TRBJ2-7, with 9 bases that match TRBD1. Germline V CDR1 and CDR2: MNHEY, SMNVEV (reference sequence). The CDR3 has 16 amino acids. With V trimmed by 5 bases and J by 7 bases, 15 bases remained unmatched. The CDR3 region has the DNA TGTGCCAGCAGTCCCTACCAGGGACAGGGTTCGGGGGAGCAGTACTTC. It encodes CASSPYQGQGSGEQYF.

The genes are TRBV29-1 and TRBJ2-1; no clear D. The CDR3 loop spans 13 amino acids. The germline CDR1 and CDR2 sequences are SQVTM and ANQGSEA. V was cut by 6 bases and J by 5 bases, with 14 bases left in between. CDR3 protein: CSVRPTTNNEQFF. CDR3 in DNA: TGCAGCGTGCGGCCCACAACTAACAATGAGCAGTTCTTC.

The V gene is TRBV7-2, the J gene TRBJ1-5, with no clear D. Deletions cut 0 bases from V and 0 bases from J, with 9 bases between. In germline, CDR1 is SGHTA, CDR2 FQGNSA. This CDR3 has 16 residues. The CDR3 loop reads CASSLAHGLSNQPQHF. Here the CDR3 DNA reads TGTGCCAGCAGCTTAGCCCACGGACTTAGCAATCAGCCCCAGCATTTT.

This chain links TRBV15 with TRBJ1-1; possibly TRBD1 for D (6 bases). There are 13 residues in the CDR3. V was trimmed by 6 bases and J by 11 bases, leaving 19 bases between them. Per germline, CDR1 LNHNV and CDR2 YYDKDF (reference sequence). The CDR3 region is CATRASAGAAAFF. Written as DNA, the CDR3 is TGTGCCACCAGGGCCTCAGCGGGGGCGGCGGCTTTCTTT.

This rearrangement joins TRBV9 to TRBJ2-3; D may be TRBD1 (5 bases). The CDR3 spans 14 residues. Germline V CDR1 and CDR2: SGDLS, YYNGEE. Between the trimmed V and J ends, which lost 0 bases and 2 bases, there was a span of 7 bases. The CDR3 loop is CASSVETATDTQYF. The CDR3 bases are TGTGCCAGCAGCGTAGAGACAGCCACAGATACGCAGTATTTT.

V usage is TRBV9 and J usage is TRBJ2-2; no clear D. The CDR3 extends over 12 amino acids. Germline-derived CDR1 and CDR2 are SGDLS and YYNGEE. The V gene lost 0 bases and the J gene lost 5 bases, with 2 bases spanning the gap. CDR3 residues: CASSVGTGELFF. The CDR3 bases are TGTGCCAGCAGCGTAGGGACCGGGGAGCTGTTTTTT.

In its sample, this clone was seen once. The V call is TRBV25-1, the J call TRBJ2-6, with D perhaps assigned TRBD1 or TRBD2 (5 bases each). The CDR3 sequence is 16 residues long. Germline values: CDR1 MGHDK, CDR2 SYGVNS. V was pared by 3 bases and J by 1 base, with 10 bases between. The CDR3 sequence is CASSDPGTSGANVLTF. CDR3 in DNA: TGTGCCAGCAGTGATCCGGGGACGTCTGGGGCCAACGTCCTGACTTTC. The full variable domain, completed using reference TRBV25-1 and TRBJ2-6, is EADIYQTPRYLVIGTGKKITLECSQTMGHDKMYWYQQDPGMELHLIHYSYGVNSTEKGDLSSESTVSRIRTEHFPLTLESARPSHTSQYLCASSDPGTSGANVLTFGAGSRLTVL.

This chain links TRBV14 with TRBJ2-6, with unresolved D. The CDR3 is 12 residues long. Deletions cut 4 bases from V and 3 bases from J, with 1 base between. In germline, CDR1 is SGHDN, CDR2 FVKESK. The CDR3 spells CASSLGANVLTF. CDR3 coding DNA: TGTGCCAGCAGCCTTGGGGCCAACGTCCTGACTTTC.

CDR3 region: CASSQDWSPNTEAFF. CDR3 in DNA: TGCGCCAGCAGCCAAGATTGGTCCCCGAACACTGAAGCTTTCTTT. V gene TRBV4-1 combines with J gene TRBJ1-1; D not resolved. The V end was cut by 0 bases, the J end by 1 base, with 9 bases between. The CDR3 sequence is 15 residues long. The germline gives CDR1 MGHRA, CDR2 YSYEKL.

V gene TRBV6-5 combines with J gene TRBJ1-3; 8 positions match TRBD1. Germline loops: CDR1 MNHEY, CDR2 SVGAGI. The CDR3 is 15 residues long. V dropped 4 bases and J dropped 4; count of bases not matched to a gene: 6. The CDR3 DNA reads TGTGCCAGCAGTTTCCTCGGACAGGGAGGAAACACCATATATTTT. Translating it yields CASSFLGQGGNTIYF.

The chain is built from TRBV4-1 and TRBJ1-3; TRBD1 is a possible D gene (6 bases). This CDR3 contains 16 residues. The V gene lost 2 bases and the J gene lost 3 bases, with 14 bases spanning the gap. Germline-derived CDR1 and CDR2 are MGHRA and YSYEKL. The CDR3 DNA is TGCGCCAGCAGCCAACCACTGACAGGACTTGGAAACACCATATATTTT. Translated: CASSQPLTGLGNTIYF.

The chain couples TRBV27 to TRBJ1-1; no reliable D call. CDR3 length: 14 residues. Trimming pared 3 bases from V and 5 bases from J, leaving 13 bases between. Germline CDR1 MNHEY, CDR2 SMNVEV (reference sequence). The CDR3 DNA is TGTGCCAGCAGTTTTGCTGGGGTGGGTACTGAAGCTTTCTTT. It codes for CASSFAGVGTEAFF.

This chain links TRBV5-4 with TRBJ1-2, with D unclear. The V and J ends lost 0 bases and 6 bases respectively, with 12 bases between them. CDR3 length: 14 residues. The V gene's germline CDR1 is SGHNT and CDR2 YYREEE (reference sequence). The CDR3 reads CASSLGGPGNGYTF. DNA of the CDR3: TGTGCCAGCAGCTTGGGAGGCCCCGGGAATGGCTACACCTTC.

The chain combines TRBV9 with TRBJ2-7, with 9 nucleotides matching TRBD1. Germline V lookup: CDR1 SGDLS, CDR2 YYNGEE. V dropped 1 base and J dropped 5; count of bases not matched to a gene: 4. The CDR3 consists of 14 residues. CDR3 in amino acids: CASSVSDRGNEQYF. DNA for the CDR3: TGTGCCAGCAGCGTATCGGACAGGGGAAACGAGCAGTACTTC.

The CDR3 nucleotides are TGTGCCAGCTCACCGCCCTTGGGGCCTAGCACTGAAGCTTTCTTT. Amino acid sequence: CASSPPLGPSTEAFF. V gene TRBV18 combines with J gene TRBJ1-1; weak D call: TRBD1 (5 bases). This CDR3 contains 15 residues. Germline V gene sequence: CDR1 KGHSH, CDR2 LQKENI. The V end lost 3 bases, the J end lost 4 bases, and 15 bases lay between the germline ends.

As for this clone: Additional DNA sequences in this sample encode the identical CDR3. The J gene is TRBJ2-7, the V gene TRBV6-6; no firm D call. CDR3 size: 13 residues. The germline V gene encodes CDR1 MNHNY and CDR2 SVGAGI (reference sequence). V was pared by 3 bases and J by 0 bases, with 6 bases between. CDR3 DNA sequence: TGTGCCAGCAGTTATGGCGTCTCCTACGAGCAGTACTTC. Translating gives CASSYGVSYEQYF.

The chain has TRBV27 and TRBJ2-7; TRBD1 matches 7 bases. The V gene's germline CDR1 is MNHEY and CDR2 SMNVEV (reference sequence). This CDR3 is 14 amino acids long. Trimming removed 6 bases from V and 2 bases from J; junction bases left unmatched: 7. The CDR3, as DNA: TGTGCCAGCAGACTCACTCAGGGGGCCTACGAGCAGTACTTC. It encodes CASRLTQGAYEQYF.

V is TRBV19 and J is TRBJ1-5, with D maybe TRBD1 (6 bases). The CDR3 extends over 13 amino acids. Germline lookup yields CDR1 LNHDA and CDR2 SQIVND (reference sequence). V gave up 4 bases and J gave up 5 bases, with 9 bases separating them. The CDR3: CASSSSGDQPQHF. The CDR3 nucleotides read TGTGCCAGTAGTAGCTCAGGGGATCAGCCCCAGCATTTT.

This rearrangement joins TRBV4-3 to TRBJ1-1; possibly TRBD1 for D (5 bases). Germline V CDR1 and CDR2: LGHNA, YSLEER. The CDR3 runs to 16 residues. V dropped 3 bases and J dropped 0 bases, with 14 bases sitting between them. The CDR3 region is CASSQVGGFMNTEAFF. CDR3 nucleotides: TGCGCCAGCAGCCAGGTCGGGGGGTTCATGAACACTGAAGCTTTCTTT.

The gene calls are TRBV30 and TRBJ2-3; maybe TRBD1 (5 bases). V was clipped by 0 bases and J by 10 bases, with 20 bases between them. The CDR3 contains 15 residues. The germline gives CDR1 GTSNPN, CDR2 SVGIG (reference sequence). CDR3 coding DNA: TGTGCCTGGAGTGTACCGGCAGGGTTAGACCGGGCGCAGTATTTT. Protein product: CAWSVPAGLDRAQYF.

The V call is TRBV27, the J call TRBJ2-7, with TRBD2 matching over 13 bases. CDR1 is MNHEY, CDR2 SMNVEV, per germline (reference sequence). The CDR3 runs 15 residues. With 4 bases clipped from V and 0 bases from J, the junction kept 0 bases outside the gene matches. This CDR3 reads CASSWTSGSSYEQYF. The CDR3, as DNA: TGTGCCAGCAGTTGGACTAGCGGGAGCTCCTACGAGCAGTACTTC.

This clone showed up just a few times. V is TRBV4-3 and J is TRBJ2-5; TRBD1 or TRBD2 may be the D gene (5 bases each). CDR3 length: 15 amino acids. Trimming stripped 0 bases from V and 2 bases from J, with 10 bases between. Looked up from germline, CDR1 is LGHNA and CDR2 is YSLEER. The CDR3 coding sequence is TGCGCCAGCAGCCAAGATGGGGGAAGTCAAGAGACCCAGTACTTC. Protein sequence: CASSQDGGSQETQYF.

Here the CDR3 reads CASSEPRVYNSPLHF. The CDR3 DNA sequence: TGTGCCAGCAGTGAACCCAGGGTTTATAATTCACCCCTCCACTTT. The chain uses TRBV6-1 and TRBJ1-6, with D possibly matching TRBD1 (5 bases). Germline lookup yields CDR1 MNHNS and CDR2 SASEGT. V was shortened by 2 bases and J by 4 bases, with 9 bases between the two germline ends. CDR3 length: 15 residues.

The chain has TRBV6-5 and TRBJ2-1; D tentatively fits TRBD1 or TRBD2 (6 bases each). Germline CDR1 reads MNHEY; CDR2 reads SVGAGI. Trimming took 2 bases from V and 8 from J, leaving 10 bases between them. The CDR3 spans 13 residues. CDR3 in DNA: TGTGCCAGCAGTTACGGGGGGCAAGATGAGCAGTTCTTC. This encodes CASSYGGQDEQFF.

The rearrangement uses TRBV9 and TRBJ2-5, with unresolved D. Germline lookup yields CDR1 SGDLS and CDR2 YYNGEE. The CDR3 length is 14 residues. Trimming stripped 2 bases from V and 1 base from J, with 9 bases between. For the CDR3, the DNA is TGTGCCAGCAGCGTGGGTTGGGGCCAAGAGACCCAGTACTTC. It yields the protein CASSVGWGQETQYF. Using reference TRBV9 and TRBJ2-5 for the parts outside the CDR3, the full variable domain is DSGVTQTPKHLITATGQRVTLRCSPRSGDLSVYWYQQSLDQGLQFLIQYYNGEERAKGNILERFSAQQFPDLHSELNLSSLELGDSALYFCASSVGWGQETQYFGPGTRLLVL.